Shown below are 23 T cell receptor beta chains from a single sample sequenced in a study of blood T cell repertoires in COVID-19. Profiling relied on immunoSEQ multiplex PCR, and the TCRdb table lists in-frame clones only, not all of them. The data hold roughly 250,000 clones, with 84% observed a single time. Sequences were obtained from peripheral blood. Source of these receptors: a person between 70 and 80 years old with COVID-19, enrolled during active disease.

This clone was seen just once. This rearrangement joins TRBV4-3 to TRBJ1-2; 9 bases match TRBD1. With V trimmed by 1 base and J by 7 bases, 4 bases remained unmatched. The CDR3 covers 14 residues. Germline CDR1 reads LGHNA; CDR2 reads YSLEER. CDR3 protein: CASSQGQGVTGYTF. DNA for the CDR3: TGCGCCAGCAGCCAAGGACAGGGGGTGACTGGCTACACCTTC.

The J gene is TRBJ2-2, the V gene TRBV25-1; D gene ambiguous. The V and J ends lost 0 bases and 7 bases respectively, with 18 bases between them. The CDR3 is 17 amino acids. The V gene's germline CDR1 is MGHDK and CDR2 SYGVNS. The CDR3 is CASSEYESAVVGGELFF. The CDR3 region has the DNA TGTGCCAGCAGTGAATATGAATCTGCGGTGGTTGGCGGGGAGCTGTTTTTT.

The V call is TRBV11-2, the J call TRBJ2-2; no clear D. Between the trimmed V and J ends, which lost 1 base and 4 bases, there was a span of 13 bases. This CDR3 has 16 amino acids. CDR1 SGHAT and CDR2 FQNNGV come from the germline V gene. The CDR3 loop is CASSLGRFGVTGELFF. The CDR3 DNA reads TGTGCCAGCAGCTTAGGTCGCTTCGGTGTCACCGGGGAGCTGTTTTTT.

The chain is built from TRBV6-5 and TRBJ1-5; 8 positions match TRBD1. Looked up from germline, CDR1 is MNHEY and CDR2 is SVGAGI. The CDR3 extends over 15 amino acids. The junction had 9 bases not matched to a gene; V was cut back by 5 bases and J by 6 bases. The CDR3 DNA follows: TGTGCCAGCAGTAAGACAGGGGCTGGGGGTCAGCCCCAGCATTTT. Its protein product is CASSKTGAGGQPQHF.

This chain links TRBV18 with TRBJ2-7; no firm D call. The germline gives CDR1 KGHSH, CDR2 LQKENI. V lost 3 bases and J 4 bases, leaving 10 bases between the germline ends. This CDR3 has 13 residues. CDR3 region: CASSPPDKYEQYF. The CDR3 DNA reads TGTGCCAGCTCACCCCCAGACAAATACGAGCAGTACTTC.

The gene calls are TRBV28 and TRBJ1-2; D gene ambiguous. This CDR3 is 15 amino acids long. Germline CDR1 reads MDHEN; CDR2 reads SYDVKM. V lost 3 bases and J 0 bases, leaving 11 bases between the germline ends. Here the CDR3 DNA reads TGTGCCAGCAGTTTTACAGTATTTGCTAACTATGGCTACACCTTC. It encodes CASSFTVFANYGYTF.

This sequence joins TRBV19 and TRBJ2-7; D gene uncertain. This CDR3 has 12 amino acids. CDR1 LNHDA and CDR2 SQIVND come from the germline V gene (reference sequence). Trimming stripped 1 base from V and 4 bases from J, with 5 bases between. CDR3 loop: CASSIGNYEQYF. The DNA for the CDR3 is TGTGCCAGTAGTATAGGTAATTACGAGCAGTACTTC.

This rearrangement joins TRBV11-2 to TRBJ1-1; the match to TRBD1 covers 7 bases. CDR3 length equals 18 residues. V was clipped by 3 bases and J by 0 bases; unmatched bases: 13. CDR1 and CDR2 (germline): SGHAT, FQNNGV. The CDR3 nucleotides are TGTGCCAGCAGCTTCTCATCGGGTTTGACAGGGTTGAACACTGAAGCTTTCTTT. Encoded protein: CASSFSSGLTGLNTEAFF.

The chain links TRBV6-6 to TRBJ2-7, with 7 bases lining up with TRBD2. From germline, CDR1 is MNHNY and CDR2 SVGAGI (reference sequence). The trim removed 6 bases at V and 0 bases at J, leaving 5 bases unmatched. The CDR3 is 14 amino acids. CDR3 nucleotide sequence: TGTGCCAGCAGAGCTAGCGGTTCCTCCTACGAGCAGTACTTC. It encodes CASRASGSSYEQYF.

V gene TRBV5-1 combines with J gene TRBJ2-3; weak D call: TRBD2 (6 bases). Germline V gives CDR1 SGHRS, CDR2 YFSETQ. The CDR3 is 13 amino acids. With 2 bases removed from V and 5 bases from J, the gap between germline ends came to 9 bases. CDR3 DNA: TGCGCCAGCAGCTTTTTGGGGGGAGATACGCAGTATTTT. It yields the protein CASSFLGGDTQYF.

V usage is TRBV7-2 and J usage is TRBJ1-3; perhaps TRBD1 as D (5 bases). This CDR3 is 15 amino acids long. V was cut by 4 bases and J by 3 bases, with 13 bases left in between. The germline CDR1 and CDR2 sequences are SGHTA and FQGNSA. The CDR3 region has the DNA TGTGCCAGCAGCTCCCGACTGGGGGGTGGAAACACCATATATTTT. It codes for CASSSRLGGGNTIYF.

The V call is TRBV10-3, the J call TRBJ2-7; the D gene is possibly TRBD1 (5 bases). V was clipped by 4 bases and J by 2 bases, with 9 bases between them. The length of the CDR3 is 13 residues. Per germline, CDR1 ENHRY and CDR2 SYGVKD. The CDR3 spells CAISGQKTYEQYF. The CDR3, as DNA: TGTGCCATCAGTGGACAGAAGACCTACGAGCAGTACTTC.

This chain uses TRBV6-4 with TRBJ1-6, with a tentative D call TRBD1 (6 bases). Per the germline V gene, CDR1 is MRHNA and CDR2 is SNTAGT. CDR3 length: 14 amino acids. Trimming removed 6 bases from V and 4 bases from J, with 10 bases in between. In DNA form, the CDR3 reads TGTGCCAGCAGCCCAGGGGTTTATAATTCACCCCTCCACTTT. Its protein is CASSPGVYNSPLHF.

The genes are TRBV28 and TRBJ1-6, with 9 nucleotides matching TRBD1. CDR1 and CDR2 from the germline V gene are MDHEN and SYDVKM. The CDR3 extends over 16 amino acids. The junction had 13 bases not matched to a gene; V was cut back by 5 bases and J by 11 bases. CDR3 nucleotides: TGTGCCAGCAGTACTGGAGCGGGACAGGGAGGGACACCCCTCCACTTT. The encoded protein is CASSTGAGQGGTPLHF.

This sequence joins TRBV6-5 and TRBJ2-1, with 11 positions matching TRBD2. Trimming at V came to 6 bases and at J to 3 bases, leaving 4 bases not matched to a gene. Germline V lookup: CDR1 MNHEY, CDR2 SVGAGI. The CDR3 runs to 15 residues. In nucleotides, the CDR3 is TGTGCCAGCAGGGTGGGACTAGCGGACTACAATGAGCAGTTCTTC. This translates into CASRVGLADYNEQFF.

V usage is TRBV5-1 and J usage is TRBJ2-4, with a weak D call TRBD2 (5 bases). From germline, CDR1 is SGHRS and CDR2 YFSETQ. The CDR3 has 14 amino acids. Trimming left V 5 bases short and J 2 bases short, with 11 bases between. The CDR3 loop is CASRREGTKNIQYF. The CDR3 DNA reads TGCGCCAGCAGGAGGGAAGGGACCAAAAACATTCAGTACTTC.

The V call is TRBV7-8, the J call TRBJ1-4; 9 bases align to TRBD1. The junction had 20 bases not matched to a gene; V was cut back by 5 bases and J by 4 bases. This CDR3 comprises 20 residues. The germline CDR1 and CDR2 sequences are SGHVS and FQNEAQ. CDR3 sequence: CASSKTLTGTGTLVNEKLFF. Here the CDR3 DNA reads TGTGCCAGCAGCAAAACACTCACCGGGACAGGGACCCTAGTTAATGAAAAACTGTTTTTT.

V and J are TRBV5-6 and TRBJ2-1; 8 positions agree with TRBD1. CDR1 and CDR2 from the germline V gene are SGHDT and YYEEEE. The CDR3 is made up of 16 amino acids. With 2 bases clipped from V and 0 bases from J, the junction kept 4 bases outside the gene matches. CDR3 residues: CASSFNRGSSYNEQFF. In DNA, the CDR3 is TGTGCCAGCAGCTTTAACAGGGGGAGCTCCTACAATGAGCAGTTCTTC.

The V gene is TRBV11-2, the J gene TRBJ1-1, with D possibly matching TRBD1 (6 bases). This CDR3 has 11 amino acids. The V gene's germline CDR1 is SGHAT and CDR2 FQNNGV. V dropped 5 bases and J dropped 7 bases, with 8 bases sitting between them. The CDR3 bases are TGTGCCAGCAGCCGGACAGTTGAAGCTTTCTTT. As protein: CASSRTVEAFF. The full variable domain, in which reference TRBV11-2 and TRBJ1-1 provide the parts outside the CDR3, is EAGVAQSPRYKIIEKRQSVAFWCNPISGHATLYWYQQILGQGPKLLIQFQNNGVVDDSQLPKDRFSAERLKGVDSTLKIQPAKLEDSAVYLCASSRTVEAFFGQGTRLTVV.

The CDR3 DNA is TGTGCCAGCATTCGAGATCCGGACACCGGGGAGCTGTTTTTT. This translates into CASIRDPDTGELFF. This chain links TRBV6-5 with TRBJ2-2; D gene uncertain. The CDR3 length is 14 residues. Trimming shortened V by 7 bases and J by 3 bases, and 12 bases separated the two germline ends. From germline, CDR1 is MNHEY and CDR2 SVGAGI.

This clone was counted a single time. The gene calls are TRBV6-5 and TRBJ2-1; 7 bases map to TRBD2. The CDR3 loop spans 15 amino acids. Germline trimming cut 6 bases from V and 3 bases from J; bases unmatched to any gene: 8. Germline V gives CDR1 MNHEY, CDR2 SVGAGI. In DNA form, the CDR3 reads TGTGCCAGCAGCACTGTCGGGGGGAACTACAATGAGCAGTTCTTC. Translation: CASSTVGGNYNEQFF.

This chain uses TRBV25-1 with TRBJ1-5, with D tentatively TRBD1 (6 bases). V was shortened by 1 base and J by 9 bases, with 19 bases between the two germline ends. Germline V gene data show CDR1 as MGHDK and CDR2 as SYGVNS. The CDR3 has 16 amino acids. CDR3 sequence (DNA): TGTGCCAGCAGTGAATCTGGGGGCGAGGGAGCAAGGCCCCAGCATTTT. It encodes CASSESGGEGARPQHF.

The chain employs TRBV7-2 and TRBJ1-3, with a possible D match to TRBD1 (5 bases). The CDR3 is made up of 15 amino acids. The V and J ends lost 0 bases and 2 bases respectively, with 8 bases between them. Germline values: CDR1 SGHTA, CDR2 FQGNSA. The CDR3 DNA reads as TGTGCCAGCAGCTTAGCGGGGGGGACTGGAAACACCATATATTTT. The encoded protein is CASSLAGGTGNTIYF.